This T cell receptor beta chain appears in the sequencing data of a study of T cells in Graves' hyperthyroidism and ophthalmopathy. Study outcomes and limitations: Within blood appeared most thyroid clonotypes that had expanded above 0.001. Ophthalmopathy was distinguished from stable hyperthyroidism by 13 V-J signatures.

RNA transcripts provided the source from which TCR beta CDR3 regions were amplified. A set of HTBI primers served as the primers for a first-round RT-PCR of the TCR CDR3. TCRdb re-derived calls from the multiplex PCR reads in MiXCR, one entry per CDR3 protein. There are hundreds of thousands of distinct CDR3 sequences in the sample; roughly 21% occur only once, and about 45% lies in the top ten. This CDR3 region has 14 residues. The V end was cut by 9 bases, the J end by 0 bases, with 15 bases between. The germline V gene encodes CDR1 SGHAT and CDR2 FQNNGV. Clinical symptoms, serum thyroxine and TRAb, thyroid ultrasound and orbital computed tomography were used for the diagnoses. This clonotype was detected only a few times. Its antigen is not known.

This clonotype was sampled from a man aged 40-49 years with Graves' ophthalmopathy. The chain combines TRBV11-2 with TRBJ2-7; unclear D gene. The sequenced sample was blood. CDR3 loop: CASSVTLSSYEQYF. The CDR3 DNA reads as TGTGCCAGTAGTGTGACTCTATCCTCCTACGAGCAGTACTTC.